These 27 T cell receptor beta chains were sequenced from one sample in a study of T cell changes during pregnancy in multiple sclerosis. Produced via immunoSEQ multiplex PCR; TCRdb's table is partial and in-frame only. The sample shows fewer than 75,000 clones, around nine tenths of them seen only once. Source: CD8+ T cells from peripheral blood mononuclear cells, taken before pregnancy. Receptor source: a female donor with multiple sclerosis, enrolled in a pregnancy study.

The rearrangement links TRBV5-4 to TRBJ2-7; weak D call: TRBD1 (6 bases). The CDR3 runs to 15 residues. V was pared by 4 bases and J by 2 bases, with 16 bases between. The germline V gene has CDR1 SGHNT and CDR2 YYREEE (reference sequence). CDR3: CASSQNRENPYEQYF. The CDR3, as DNA: TGTGCCAGCAGCCAGAACAGGGAAAACCCCTACGAGCAGTACTTC.

V is TRBV9 and J is TRBJ2-2; 9 bases align to TRBD1. The CDR3 contains 16 residues. With V trimmed by 4 bases and J by 2 bases, 6 bases remained unmatched. Germline V CDR1 and CDR2: SGDLS, YYNGEE. The CDR3 sequence: CASSPPGQGNTGELFF. CDR3 DNA sequence: TGTGCCAGCAGCCCCCCGGGACAGGGTAACACCGGGGAGCTGTTTTTT.

This sequence joins TRBV6-6 and TRBJ2-5, with a weak D call TRBD2 (5 bases). The CDR3 loop spans 15 amino acids. Germline CDR1 and CDR2: MNHNY and SVGAGI (reference sequence). V lost 5 bases, J lost 4 bases, and 17 bases lay in between. CDR3 nucleotide sequence: TGTGCCAGCAGTCGCGGAGAAGAAGGAGGAGAGACCCAGTACTTC. Its translation: CASSRGEEGGETQYF.

This clone was picked up a small number of times. The rearrangement uses TRBV14 and TRBJ1-1; 7 bases are a match to TRBD1. The J segment lost 7 bases and the V segment lost 5 bases, leaving 10 bases of the junction unmatched. Germline CDR1 reads SGHDN; CDR2 reads FVKESK. CDR3 length: 14 amino acids. The CDR3 region is CASSYGDSVLEAFF. The CDR3 DNA reads as TGTGCCAGCAGCTATGGGGACAGCGTCCTTGAAGCTTTCTTT.

This chain's CDR3 is CASSIAGTANTEAFF. The CDR3 bases are TGTGCCAGCAGCATTGCCGGGACAGCCAACACTGAAGCTTTCTTT. The rearrangement links TRBV27 to TRBJ1-1; 7 nucleotides match TRBD1. CDR1 and CDR2 from the germline V gene are MNHEY and SMNVEV (reference sequence). The CDR3 has 15 amino acids. J was trimmed by 2 bases and V by 6 bases; bases with no gene match: 9.

This chain links TRBV13 with TRBJ2-3, with D perhaps matching TRBD2 (6 bases). V was cut by 4 bases and J by 2 bases, with 16 bases left in between. The V gene's germline CDR1 is PRHDT and CDR2 FYEKMQ (reference sequence). This CDR3 comprises 16 residues. For the CDR3, the DNA is TGTGCCAGCAGCTCCCGAGCGGGTTTCCTCACAGATACGCAGTATTTT. Its protein product is CASSSRAGFLTDTQYF.

This clone was counted only a few times. This chain joins TRBV10-3 and TRBJ1-4; tentatively, D is TRBD1 (5 bases). The germline V gene has CDR1 ENHRY and CDR2 SYGVKD. Trimming stripped 4 bases from V and 8 bases from J, with 14 bases between. The CDR3 is 14 amino acids. The CDR3 sequence is CAISVGGKGEKLFF. DNA of the CDR3: TGTGCCATCAGTGTCGGAGGGAAGGGGGAAAAACTGTTTTTT.

In nucleotides, the CDR3 is TGCGCCAGCAGCCAAGAGGAGGTAAACAACGAGCAGTACTTC. Its translation: CASSQEEVNNEQYF. The gene calls are TRBV4-1 and TRBJ2-7; weak D call: TRBD2 (5 bases). V lost 0 bases, J lost 5 bases, and 11 bases lay in between. Germline loops: CDR1 MGHRA, CDR2 YSYEKL. The CDR3 is 14 amino acids.

This clone has only a few counts. The chain couples TRBV5-6 to TRBJ1-5; 7 nucleotides align to TRBD1. Germline assignment: CDR1 SGHDT and CDR2 YYEEEE. With 2 bases clipped from V and 2 bases from J, the junction kept 1 base outside the gene matches. The CDR3 sequence is 14 residues long. CDR3 sequence (DNA): TGTGCCAGCAGCTTCGGACAGGGCAATCAGCCCCAGCATTTT. This gives the protein CASSFGQGNQPQHF.

The rearrangement links TRBV11-2 to TRBJ2-7; 7 bases fit TRBD1. After removal of 5 bases from V and 6 bases from J, the junction contained 4 bases not matched to a gene. Germline values: CDR1 SGHAT, CDR2 FQNNGV. The CDR3 extends over 12 amino acids. Written as DNA, the CDR3 is TGTGCCAGCAGCGCAGGGGGTCCCGAGCAGTACTTC. Protein sequence: CASSAGGPEQYF. The variable domain in full, with the rest retrieved from reference TRBV11-2 and TRBJ2-7, is EAGVAQSPRYKIIEKRQSVAFWCNPISGHATLYWYQQILGQGPKLLIQFQNNGVVDDSQLPKDRFSAERLKGVDSTLKIQPAKLEDSAVYLCASSAGGPEQYFGPGTRLTVT.

The J gene is TRBJ2-7, the V gene TRBV7-8; perhaps TRBD1 as D (5 bases). The CDR3 covers 14 residues. Between the trimmed V and J ends, which lost 1 base and 3 bases, there was a span of 10 bases. From germline, CDR1 is SGHVS and CDR2 FQNEAQ. The CDR3 DNA follows: TGTGCCAGCAGCTTAGGTGGGGCAATCTACGAGCAGTACTTC. Translating it yields CASSLGGAIYEQYF.

This clone appeared a single time. CDR3 residues: CASSEPAMQPQHF. In DNA, the CDR3 is TGTGCCAGCAGTGAACCCGCTATGCAGCCCCAGCATTTT. This chain connects TRBV6-1 to TRBJ1-5; D is undetermined. Germline assignment: CDR1 MNHNS and CDR2 SASEGT. This CDR3 spans 13 amino acids. Trimming left V 2 bases short and J 7 bases short, with 9 bases between.

This sequence joins TRBV13 and TRBJ2-1, with D perhaps matching TRBD2 (6 bases). V lost 4 bases and J 8 bases, leaving 18 bases between the germline ends. The germline CDR1 and CDR2 sequences are PRHDT and FYEKMQ (reference sequence). The CDR3 runs 15 residues. The CDR3, as DNA: TGTGCCAGCAGCTCACGGGGGAGCCTTTTCTATGAGCAGTTCTTC. Its protein is CASSSRGSLFYEQFF.

The V call is TRBV19, the J call TRBJ1-5, with 8 positions matching TRBD1. The CDR3 is 15 residues long. Germline V gene sequence: CDR1 LNHDA, CDR2 SQIVND (reference sequence). The J segment lost 6 bases and the V segment lost 3 bases, leaving 7 bases of the junction unmatched. The CDR3 spells CASSITQGAVQPQHF. The CDR3 coding sequence is TGTGCCAGTAGTATTACCCAGGGGGCTGTTCAGCCCCAGCATTTT.

The chain has TRBV5-6 and TRBJ2-3; D possibly corresponds to TRBD2 (5 bases). CDR1 SGHDT and CDR2 YYEEEE come from the germline V gene. This CDR3 has 15 residues. Trimming took off 1 base at V and 2 bases at J, with 11 bases between the two ends. CDR3 DNA sequence: TGTGCCAGCAGCTTGCCAGAGGGCATCACAGATACGCAGTATTTT. Amino acids: CASSLPEGITDTQYF.

The chain combines TRBV29-1 with TRBJ1-1; 8 bases match TRBD1. The germline V gene encodes CDR1 SQVTM and CDR2 ANQGSEA. V shed 5 bases, J shed 1 base, and the junction held 6 bases outside the gene matches. The CDR3 runs 14 residues. The CDR3 loop reads CSVWTGQENTEAFF. DNA for the CDR3: TGCAGCGTTTGGACAGGGCAGGAGAACACTGAAGCTTTCTTT.

The chain joins TRBV5-6 to TRBJ1-5; 7 bases are a match to TRBD1. Germline values: CDR1 SGHDT, CDR2 YYEEEE. The trim removed 0 bases at V and 6 bases at J, leaving 3 bases unmatched. The CDR3 runs to 14 residues. DNA for the CDR3: TGTGCCAGCAGCTTGGGACAGGGAAGTCAGCCCCAGCATTTT. Its translation: CASSLGQGSQPQHF.

The chain has TRBV23-1 and TRBJ2-3; D might be TRBD2 (7 bases). TRBV23-1 is an ORF, and what it does is uncertain. The V and J ends lost 1 base and 3 bases respectively, with 14 bases between them. The CDR3 has 16 amino acids. The CDR3 region has the DNA TGCGCCAGCAGTCAATGGGAGGGCAGGGGAACAGATACGCAGTATTTT. Translation gives CASSQWEGRGTDTQYF.

The chain joins TRBV4-1 to TRBJ2-2; TRBD2 matches 8 bases. The trim removed 4 bases at V and 7 bases at J, leaving 5 bases unmatched. In germline, CDR1 is MGHRA, CDR2 YSYEKL. This CDR3 is 14 amino acids long. The CDR3 bases are TGCGCCAGCAGCCCCGGGGGGGGCGTCGGGGAGCTGTTTTTT. This codes for CASSPGGGVGELFF.

The V gene is TRBV9, the J gene TRBJ2-1, with D unresolved. Germline V gene data show CDR1 as SGDLS and CDR2 as YYNGEE. Trimming took 3 bases from V and 5 from J, leaving 15 bases between them. The CDR3 is made up of 15 amino acids. The CDR3 spells CASSDGPSEDNEQFF. The CDR3 region has the DNA TGTGCCAGCAGCGATGGCCCCAGCGAAGACAATGAGCAGTTCTTC.

This clone was recorded once. The chain employs TRBV27 and TRBJ2-7; TRBD2 agrees at 8 bases. The CDR3 consists of 14 residues. The V segment lost 2 bases and the J segment 7 bases; nucleotides outside the gene matches: 7. CDR1 and CDR2 (germline): MNHEY, SMNVEV (reference sequence). The CDR3 DNA sequence: TGTGCCAGCAGTTTAGCGGGGGGCCATTGGGAGCAGTACTTC. It encodes CASSLAGGHWEQYF.

This chain links TRBV4-2 with TRBJ2-1; the match to TRBD2 covers 9 bases. Per germline, CDR1 LGHNA and CDR2 YNFKEQ. This CDR3 is built from 16 residues. Trimming removed 4 bases from V and 4 bases from J; junction bases left unmatched: 8. CDR3 in amino acids: CASSPEASGAYNEQFF. The CDR3 DNA reads TGTGCCAGCAGCCCCGAGGCTAGCGGGGCTTACAATGAGCAGTTCTTC.

This clone came up once. V gene TRBV6-5 combines with J gene TRBJ2-7; TRBD1 matches 8 bases. There are 15 residues in the CDR3. V shed 0 bases and J 5 bases; nucleotides not matched to a gene: 6. Germline CDR1 and CDR2: MNHEY and SVGAGI. The CDR3 reads CASSYSGQGDNEQYF. Written as DNA, the CDR3 is TGTGCCAGCAGTTACTCCGGACAGGGAGACAACGAGCAGTACTTC.

This clone was detected once. J is TRBJ2-7 and V is TRBV7-6; 8 bases are a match to TRBD1. The trim removed 4 bases at V and 3 bases at J, leaving 5 bases unmatched. Germline assignment: CDR1 SGHVS and CDR2 FNYEAQ. CDR3 size: 14 residues. The DNA for the CDR3 is TGTGCCAGCAGCTCCCCGGACAGGGTCTACGAGCAGTACTTC. Residues: CASSSPDRVYEQYF.

The V call is TRBV2, the J call TRBJ1-1; D is possibly TRBD1 (5 bases). In germline, CDR1 is SNHLY, CDR2 FYNNEI. The CDR3 contains 12 residues. V lost 9 bases and J 2 bases, leaving 10 bases between the germline ends. The CDR3 sequence: CASRGINTEAFF. In DNA, the CDR3 is TGTGCCAGTCGGGGGATTAACACTGAAGCTTTCTTT.

Ten or more counts support this clone. This chain uses TRBV10-3 with TRBJ2-2; D uncertain. V was cut by 6 bases and J by 7 bases, with 12 bases left in between. This CDR3 is built from 13 residues. CDR1 is ENHRY and CDR2 is SYGVKD in the germline V gene. This CDR3 is CAIRDMVVGELFF. The CDR3 DNA reads as TGTGCCATCAGAGACATGGTAGTCGGGGAGCTGTTTTTT.

This chain links TRBV5-1 with TRBJ1-6; D perhaps matches TRBD1 (5 bases). The CDR3 totals 14 residues. The germline V gene encodes CDR1 SGHRS and CDR2 YFSETQ. Trimming removed 1 base at V and 6 bases at J, with 8 bases between. CDR3 nucleotides: TGCGCCAGCAGCTTGATAGGGGTTAATTCACCCCTCCACTTT. As protein: CASSLIGVNSPLHF.